The rows below give T cell receptor beta chains drawn from one sample of a study of shared clonotypes between healthy human individuals. Profiled with immunoSEQ multiplex PCR; TCRdb holds only in-frame clones, not every one. The sample contains hundreds of thousands of clones, approximately 77% of which appear only once. The sample was PBMCs. The receptors stem from a woman aged 40 to 49 in good health. Some clones in this sample may be carry-over from other donors' samples. Both conserved end residues are part of each CDR3. D genes are given only for firm matches. The size field is filled for only some rows; it gives once, few, many or a size class.

cdr3_length,d_call,j_call,v_call,clone_size,cdr3_nt,cdr3_aa
14,TRBD1,TRBJ2-7,TRBV7-2,.,TGTGCCAGCAGCTTAAGGACAGGGGGCGTCGAGCAGTACTTC,CASSLRTGGVEQYF
14,.,TRBJ2-2,TRBV7-3,many,TGTGCCAGCAGCTTACCTAGGCACACCGGGGAGCTGTTTTTT,CASSLPRHTGELFF
13,.,TRBJ2-5,TRBV7-3,.,TGTGCCAGCAGCTTAGGGCCTAGGGAGACCCAGTACTTC,CASSLGPRETQYF
14,TRBD2,TRBJ2-7,TRBV28,.,TGTGCCAGCAGTAAAGCGGGAGGGACCTACGAGCAGTACTTC,CASSKAGGTYEQYF
15,TRBD2,TRBJ2-5,TRBV27,.,TGTGCCAGCAGTGGCGGCCGGCGGGAGGGAGAGACCCAGTACTTC,CASSGGRREGETQYF
15,TRBD1,TRBJ2-7,TRBV13,.,TGTGCCAGCAGCCCAGAACAGGGGGTCCCCTACGAGCAGTACTTC,CASSPEQGVPYEQYF
17,.,TRBJ2-7,TRBV21-1,few,TGTGCCAGCAGCAAAGCCGGACAGGGAGAAGACTCCTACGAGCAGTACTTC,CASSKAGQGEDSYEQYF
15,.,TRBJ2-1,TRBV5-8,.,TGTGCCAGCAGCATCGAGGGCGCAAGGTCAAATGAGCAGTTCTTC,CASSIEGARSNEQFF
16,.,TRBJ2-1,TRBV7-3,.,TGTGCCAGCAGCGCCACCCGGGACCCCGCCTACAATGAGCAGTTCTTC,CASSATRDPAYNEQFF
18,TRBD2,TRBJ2-7,TRBV28,.,TGTGCCAGCAGTTTTCCCGGACTAGCGGGAGCTTGGGGGTACGAGCAGTACTTC,CASSFPGLAGAWGYEQYF
15,TRBD1,TRBJ1-5,TRBV10-3,few,TGTGCCAGCAGTGGGCAGACAGGGCATAGTCAGCCCCAGCATTTT,CASSGQTGHSQPQHF
14,.,TRBJ1-1,TRBV5-1,.,TGCGCCAGCAGCCGAGGACAGTTGAACACTGAAGCTTTCTTT,CASSRGQLNTEAFF
11,.,TRBJ2-1,TRBV2,.,TGTGCCAGCAGTGAAGCGTTTGAGCAGTTCTTC,CASSEAFEQFF
15,TRBD1,TRBJ1-1,TRBV19,.,TGTGCCAGTAGTCCGACAGGGGGCTTGATCACTGAAGCTTTCTTT,CASSPTGGLITEAFF
13,.,TRBJ1-5,TRBV19,few,TGTGCCAGTAGTATAGATCCGAATCAGCCCCAGCATTTT,CASSIDPNQPQHF
16,TRBD2,TRBJ2-5,TRBV19,.,TGTGCCAGTAGTATCGAACTAGCGGGAGGCGGTGAGACCCAGTACTTC,CASSIELAGGGETQYF
12,.,TRBJ1-1,TRBV14,few,TGTGCCAGCAGCCAAGGGGTTGCTGAAGCTTTCTTT,CASSQGVAEAFF
13,.,TRBJ2-5,TRBV7-2,.,TGTGCCAGCAGCCGGAGGTACCAAGAGACCCAGTACTTC,CASSRRYQETQYF
15,TRBD1,TRBJ1-2,TRBV5-4,.,TGTGCCAGCAACCCGACAGGGGACCTTAACTATGGCTACACCTTC,CASNPTGDLNYGYTF
13,.,TRBJ2-2,TRBV6-5,few,TGTGCCAGCAGTTACTCGAGGTCCGGGGAGCTGTTTTTT,CASSYSRSGELFF
16,TRBD2,TRBJ2-2,TRBV7-9,.,TGTGCCAGCAGCCTGGGACTAGCGGGACCCACCGGGGAGCTGTTTTTT,CASSLGLAGPTGELFF
17,.,TRBJ1-3,TRBV7-8,.,TGTGCCAGCAGCTTAGGCTACAGGGAATTTCCTGGAAACACCATATATTTT,CASSLGYREFPGNTIYF
11,.,TRBJ1-2,TRBV2,.,TGTGCCAGCACACGATTGTATGGCTACACCTTC,CASTRLYGYTF
14,.,TRBJ1-5,TRBV4-1,.,TGCGCCAGCAGCCAAGCAGTCAGCAATCAGCCCCAGCATTTT,CASSQAVSNQPQHF
13,.,TRBJ2-1,TRBV18,.,TGTGCCAGCTCACCACCGGACAGACATGAGCAGTTCTTC,CASSPPDRHEQFF
15,.,TRBJ1-1,TRBV11-2,few,TGTGCCAGCAGCTTAGATCTAAATTTGGGGTCTGAAGCTTTCTTT,CASSLDLNLGSEAFF
16,.,TRBJ1-5,TRBV4-2,once,TGTGCCAGCAGCCAAGATAGGCAGGGCGGCAATCAGCCCCAGCATTTT,CASSQDRQGGNQPQHF
13,.,TRBJ2-7,TRBV30,.,TGTGCCTGGAGTGTGAGGCAGGTAGGGGAGCAGTACTTC,CAWSVRQVGEQYF
14,.,TRBJ1-1,TRBV29-1,many,TGCAGCGTAGCACTCGGGACGGCGGGTACTGAAGCTTTCTTT,CSVALGTAGTEAFF
16,TRBD2,TRBJ2-7,TRBV4-2,.,TGTGCCAGCAGCCAAGAGACTTCGGGAGGGGCCTACGAGCAGTACTTC,CASSQETSGGAYEQYF
14,.,TRBJ2-1,TRBV11-3,.,TGTGCCAGCAGCCCCGGCGGTAGCGAGAATGAGCAGTTCTTC,CASSPGGSENEQFF
14,TRBD1,TRBJ2-7,TRBV28,once,TGTGCCAGCATAGAGACAGGGGGGCGTCGGGAGCAGTACTTC,CASIETGGRREQYF
12,.,TRBJ1-1,TRBV15,.,TGTGCCACCAGCAGAGGGGACACTGAAGCTTTCTTT,CATSRGDTEAFF
16,.,TRBJ2-7,TRBV19,once,TGTGCCAGTAGTATACCAGGGCAGGGGGGAACCTACGAGCAGTACTTC,CASSIPGQGGTYEQYF